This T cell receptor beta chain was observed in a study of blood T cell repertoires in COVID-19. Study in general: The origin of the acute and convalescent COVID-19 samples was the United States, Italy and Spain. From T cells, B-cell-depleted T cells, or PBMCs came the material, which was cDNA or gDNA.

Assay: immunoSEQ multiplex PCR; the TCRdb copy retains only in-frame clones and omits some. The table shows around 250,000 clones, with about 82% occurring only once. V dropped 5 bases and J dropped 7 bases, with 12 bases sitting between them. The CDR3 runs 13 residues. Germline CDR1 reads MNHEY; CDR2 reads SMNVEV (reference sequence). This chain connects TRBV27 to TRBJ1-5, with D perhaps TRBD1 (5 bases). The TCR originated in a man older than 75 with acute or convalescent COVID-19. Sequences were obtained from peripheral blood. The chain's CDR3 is CASSGGTKQPQHF. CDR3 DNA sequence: TGTGCCAGCAGTGGGGGGACGAAGCAGCCCCAGCATTTT.